This TCR beta chain was sequenced for a study of shared clonotypes between healthy human individuals (dated by TCRdb to 2020 to 2022). General notes on the study: The cohort included a few men and a couple of women between 18 and 49 years of age. For each donor, CD4 naive and CD4 memory were each given three plates, CD8 naive was given two plates, and CD8 memory was given one plate. To estimate repertoire size and how much clonotypes are shared between individuals, the study performed deep sequencing of blood TCR repertoires from 4 to 6 healthy adults. Libraries were prepared and TCR repertoires were sequenced by different laboratories using diverse techniques, in order to increase sequencing depth and limit assay-specific biases. Per donor, leukapheresis produced somewhere between about 0.94 and 9.5 billion PBMCs.

Findings and caveats that apply to the study as a whole: Pairwise subsampling indicated that sequencing depth was expected to affect the degree of clonotype sharing among donors. Compared with non-shared clonotypes, clonotypes shared by all four sorted-subset donors had higher generation probabilities. Approximately 5% of naive CD4, roughly 3.5% of naive CD8, roughly 2.5% of memory CD4, and 0.4% of memory CD8 clonotypes were shared across four donors. Only blood was sampled, and tissue TCR repertoires likely differ from those in blood. The genetic and exposure-history diversity represented was limited by the small number of donors. Naive subsets generally had larger estimated clonotype richness than memory subsets did. Incomplete sequencing was indicated by rarefaction of sorted-subset datasets, despite the large sequencing depth.

The CDR3 starts with the cysteine, ends with the phenylalanine, and has 13 residues. The read is trimmed to its CDR3 DNA, 39 bases read in frame from base 1. The V end loses 4 bases and the J end loses 4 bases, and a stretch of 9 bases separates them. The germline V gene (reference sequence) supplies CDR1 SGHNT and CDR2 YYREEE. CD8 naive samples were CD45RO-negative cells positively selected for CCR7, giving a CD45RA+CCR7+ population that excluded TemRA cells. The donors were healthy, HIV-negative adults who had no recently reported acute infections or vaccinations. Every donor was a Caucasian adult living in Nashville, Tennessee, USA. Blood was obtained by leukapheresis, after which PBMCs were separated by Ficoll-Histopaque density gradient centrifugation and cryopreserved in liquid nitrogen vapor phase. Analytical flow cytometry was used to check the purity and quantity of every magnetically sorted T cell population. Genomic DNA was isolated from every sorted fraction and measured by UV absorbance on a Nanodrop 2000c.

As to this clone: Which antigen it targets is not known. No per-base quality is available; no much larger clone lies one base away. The sample has other DNA sequences that encode this CDR3 too.

Using the deep immunoSEQ assay, multiplex PCR amplified TCR CDR3 regions from genomic DNA. Extracted genomic DNA from each cell subset was distributed evenly across all wells of several immunoSEQ 96-well plates, and each plate was treated as a replicate. For sorted subsets, each replicate PCR was loaded with 150 to 250 ng genomic DNA, equivalent to about 30,000 T cell genomes. The purified libraries were quantified using a Qubit 3.0 fluorometer, sized with a Bioanalyzer 2100, and then quantified again using the KAPA Library Quantification kit. A separate single-read 150-cycle Illumina NextSeq 550 flow cell was used to sequence each immunoSEQ 96-well plate. The paper's processing steps were these. Because only junctional sequences without quality scores were contained in the immunoSEQ output, filtering matching that applied to full-length reads could not be performed. Sequences were annotated with PyIR, a Python wrapper for IgBLAST v1.9, using IMGT germline references to assign V/J genes and CDR3. Reads with weak V/J assignments (E-value above 1e-6), missing CDR3, stop codons, out-of-frame junctions, or ambiguous translated residues were removed. V3J clonotypes were defined as sequences sharing an identical inferred V gene, J gene, and CDR3 amino acid sequence. Percentage overlap between repertoires was calculated by dividing the number of shared unique clonotypes by the size of the smaller repertoire. Three approaches were used to assess repertoire richness: RTK rarefaction, the Chao1 estimator, and Recon v2.1 estimates of unobserved clonotypes. OLGA was used to compute generation probabilities for all TCRbeta clonotypes that the gDNA method yielded from a few donors. Here the immuneACCESS table is served through TCRdb, limited to in-frame sequences with V and J called. Missing clones are a known gap in these copies; in checked studies unresolved V genes cover under half, and the rest lacks a known reason. For V, J and clone size, that table is used; D and trimming come from the DNA. This sample comprises roughly 590,000 clones, 95% to 96% of them detected only once. In total, the top ten clones hold roughly 0.1% of the sample.

The sample consisted of naive CD8+ T cells sorted from blood. The cell subset or site label, read with the paper, signifies: CD45RA+CCR7+. The rearranged chain carries TRBV5-4 and TRBJ1-5, and the D gene may be TRBD1, 6 bases matching. The TCR originated in a woman aged 25 to 39 in good health. The encoded CDR3 is CASSLDRNQPQHF. The sequenced DNA is TGTGCCAGCAGCCTGGACAGAAATCAGCCCCAGCATTTT.